The source of this T cell receptor (beta chain) is a study of shared clonotypes between healthy human individuals. The study's findings and limits: Specimens sampled were limited to blood, with tissue repertoires likely differing.

Deep was the level at which the assay was run. The table came from immunoSEQ multiplex PCR; TCRdb's copy has only in-frame clones and leaves some out. The sample has hundreds of thousands of clones, around 77% seen once. The germline CDR1 and CDR2 sequences are LGHNA and YSLEER. Trimming took off 0 bases at V and 1 base at J, with 6 bases between the two ends. The length of the CDR3 is 14 residues. Points on this clone: Its specificity is not known.

This chain joins TRBV4-3 and TRBJ1-1; D remains unclear. The TCR originated in a woman aged 40 to 50 in good health. Some clones in this sample may be carry-over from other donors' samples. Sequenced: PBMCs. The CDR3 spells CASSQDLQNTEAFF. The CDR3 DNA reads TGCGCCAGCAGCCAAGATCTACAGAACACTGAAGCTTTCTTT.